This T cell receptor (beta chain) emerged from a study of T cells after posttransplantation cyclophosphamide. TCRdb's copy holds only in-frame clones and misses some; the assay was immunoSEQ multiplex PCR. The data hold about 16,000 clones, with around 90% observed a single time. Control samples came 1 year after myeloablative marrow transplants with methotrexate plus calcineurin inhibitor. Trimming removed 4 bases at V and 2 bases at J, with 15 bases between. The CDR3 spans 16 residues. CDR1 is MNHEY, CDR2 SMNVEV, per germline (reference sequence). Points from the study as a whole: Later post-transplant blood repertoires were often dominated by donor CD8+ memory clones. Tissue-infiltrating T cells from skin or gut overlapped little with blood T cells.

Remarks on this clone: The antigen remains undetermined.

This specimen consisted of PBMCs, obtained after an allogeneic stem cell transplant with a calcineurin inhibitor and methotrexate. V usage is TRBV27 and J usage is TRBJ1-5; D remains ambiguous. This TCR derives from a male patient between 45 and 60 years old who received an allogeneic stem cell transplant from an unrelated donor, was CMV-positive, and had chronic GVHD only. A share of the T cells may be of graft donor origin. The CDR3 reads CASSSHVGQGNQPQHF. The CDR3 nucleotides are TGTGCCAGCAGTTCTCACGTGGGCCAGGGCAATCAGCCCCAGCATTTT.